The 13 T cell receptor beta chains listed next were all sequenced from one sample in a study of T cells in Graves' hyperthyroidism and ophthalmopathy. RNA transcripts were the template for amplifying TCR beta CDR3 regions. RT-PCR in the first round (using the HTBI primer set) targeted the TCR CDR3. MiXCR was run by TCRdb on the multiplex PCR reads, yielding one entry per CDR3 protein. The table lists around 600,000 distinct CDR3 sequences, 16% of them singletons. The sequenced sample consisted of blood. The receptors shown here come from a woman between 35 and 50 years old with Graves' ophthalmopathy.

This clonotype was counted at least ten times. V is TRBV30 and J is TRBJ1-5, with 7 positions matching TRBD1. Germline V gene lookup returns CDR1 GTSNPN and CDR2 SVGIG (reference sequence). Germline trimming cut 4 bases from V and 6 bases from J; bases unmatched to any gene: 6. The CDR3 loop spans 13 amino acids. CDR3: CAWNRGSGQPQHF. The CDR3, as DNA: TGTGCCTGGAACAGGGGAAGTGGTCAGCCCCAGCATTTT.

This clonotype came up a few times. This chain joins TRBV30 and TRBJ2-3; D is tentatively TRBD1 or TRBD2 (6 bases each). Deletions cut 5 bases from V and 4 bases from J, with 16 bases between. The germline V gene has CDR1 GTSNPN and CDR2 SVGIG (reference sequence). The CDR3 consists of 14 residues. CDR3 DNA sequence: TGTGCCTGGCAGGTTGGGGGGCGGGCAGATACGCAGTATTTT. Its translation: CAWQVGGRADTQYF.

The rearrangement uses TRBV5-6 and TRBJ2-3, with TRBD2 matching 8 bases. This CDR3 is 16 amino acids long. V lost 1 base and J lost 4; bases outside the gene matches: 8. Germline V gene data show CDR1 as SGHDT and CDR2 as YYEEEE. The CDR3 coding sequence is TGTGCCAGCAGCTTGAGCCCAGCGGGAGTTGCAGATACGCAGTATTTT. This encodes CASSLSPAGVADTQYF. Complete variable domain (other parts from reference TRBV5-6 and TRBJ2-3): DAGVTQSPTHLIKTRGQQVTLRCSPKSGHDTVSWYQQALGQGPQFIFQYYEEEERQRGNFPDRFSGHQFPNYSSELNVNALLLGDSALYLCASSLSPAGVADTQYFGPGTRLTVL.

Of note for this clonotype: A much larger clone lies one base from this, so it may be a read error. The rearrangement links TRBV20-1 to TRBJ2-3; 9 bases align to TRBD2. Germline CDR1 and CDR2: DFQATT and SNEGSKA (reference sequence). J was trimmed by 4 bases and V by 2 bases; bases with no gene match: 7. There are 15 residues in the CDR3. The CDR3 reads CSARKASGKADTQYF. The CDR3, as DNA: TGCAGTGCTAGAAAGGCTAGCGGGAAGGCAGATACGCAGTATTTT.

This clonotype appeared many times. This chain uses TRBV2 with TRBJ2-7; a weak D match, TRBD1 (6 bases). This CDR3 has 15 amino acids. CDR1 SNHLY and CDR2 FYNNEI come from the germline V gene. V lost 2 bases to trimming and J lost 4 bases, with 15 bases between them. The CDR3 region has the DNA TGTGCCAGCAGTGAAACGGCCGTAGGGGGTTACGAGCAGTACTTC. It specifies CASSETAVGGYEQYF.

The gene calls are TRBV4-1 and TRBJ2-1; either TRBD1 or TRBD2 may fit D (5 bases each). The germline V and J ends were trimmed by 0 bases and 6 bases, with 18 bases remaining between them. Germline loops: CDR1 MGHRA, CDR2 YSYEKL. The CDR3 is 17 amino acids. The CDR3 loop reads CASSQEAGTSFGNEQFF. The CDR3 DNA follows: TGCGCCAGCAGCCAAGAGGCCGGGACCTCGTTCGGCAATGAGCAGTTCTTC.

The sample holds a few counts of this clonotype. The chain has TRBV6-1 and TRBJ2-5, with D unresolved. There are 13 residues in the CDR3. In germline, CDR1 is MNHNS, CDR2 SASEGT. V was pared by 7 bases and J by 5 bases, with 14 bases between. DNA of the CDR3: TGTGCCAGCACTCAAGGCCCCATGGAGACCCAGTACTTC. This encodes CASTQGPMETQYF.

At least ten counts were recorded for this clonotype. The chain links TRBV2 to TRBJ1-1; D ambiguous. The CDR3 has 12 amino acids. CDR1 is SNHLY, CDR2 FYNNEI, per germline. Trimming removed 2 bases from V and 4 bases from J, with 5 bases in between. The CDR3 bases are TGTGCCAGCAGTGAAACGGGCACTGAAGCTTTCTTT. Residues: CASSETGTEAFF.

This clonotype was counted ten times or more. V and J are TRBV12-3 or TRBV12-4 and TRBJ2-3, with no clear D. Trimming stripped 6 bases from V and 8 bases from J, with 9 bases between. There are 11 residues in the CDR3. CDR3 residues: CASRVSRTQYF. The CDR3 DNA reads TGTGCCAGCAGGGTGTCCCGTACGCAGTATTTT.

V usage is TRBV6-2 or TRBV6-3 and J usage is TRBJ2-2; D perhaps matches TRBD2 (5 bases). V lost 6 bases, J lost 1 base, and 15 bases lay in between. Germline V gene data show CDR1 as MNHEY and CDR2 as SVGEGT. CDR3 length: 16 residues. For the CDR3, the DNA is TGTGCCAGCAGCCCCCTCGTGGAGGAGAACACCGGGGAGCTGTTTTTT. Its protein product is CASSPLVEENTGELFF.

The rearrangement joins TRBV12-3 or TRBV12-4 to TRBJ1-1; weak D call: TRBD1 (6 bases). The CDR3 contains 14 residues. V was trimmed by 6 bases and J by 4 bases, leaving 15 bases between them. The CDR3 DNA follows: TGTGCCAGCAGATACCAGGGGCGGAGCACTGAAGCTTTCTTT. Translated: CASRYQGRSTEAFF.

This clonotype was detected ten times or more. The J gene is TRBJ2-1, the V gene TRBV18; D unclear. Trimming took 0 bases from V and 7 from J, leaving 7 bases between them. CDR3 size: 13 residues. Looked up from germline, CDR1 is KGHSH and CDR2 is LQKENI. CDR3 amino acids: CASSPPITNEQFF. CDR3 nucleotides: TGTGCCAGCTCACCACCGATCACTAATGAGCAGTTCTTC.

This clonotype was observed at least ten times. An end of the junction does not agree with germline; a read error may underlie this. V and J are TRBV11-2 and TRBJ2-5, with 11 bases identical to TRBD2. There are 15 residues in the CDR3. CDR1 and CDR2 (germline): SGHAT, FQNNGV. CDR3 nucleotide sequence: TGTGCCAGCAGCCCGCCGGGACTAGCGGAAGAGGCCCAGTACTTC. Its translation: CASSPPGLAEEAQYF.